Each of the 23 T cell receptor beta chains below was sequenced from the same sample in a study of siplizumab effects on memory and regulatory T cells. Some clones are missing from TCRdb's copy, which holds only in-frame ones; the method was immunoSEQ multiplex PCR. The sample consists of about 100,000 clones, approximately 91% of them appearing once. The sample taken for sequencing was CD4+ T cells sorted from blood. These receptors were taken from a human donor in good health.

This clone appeared once. The V and J genes are TRBV5-1 and TRBJ2-3, with TRBD1 as a possible D gene (5 bases). Trimming pared 2 bases from V and 6 bases from J, leaving 19 bases between. Germline CDR1 SGHRS, CDR2 YFSETQ. The CDR3 runs 16 residues. CDR3 nucleotide sequence: TGCGCCAGCAGCTTATTTGACTTACAATCAGGGGATACGCAGTATTTT. This gives the protein CASSLFDLQSGDTQYF.

V and J are TRBV7-9 and TRBJ1-5; 7 bases are a match to TRBD1. The J segment lost 2 bases and the V segment lost 5 bases, leaving 12 bases of the junction unmatched. This CDR3 spans 17 amino acids. The germline V gene has CDR1 SEHNR and CDR2 FQNEAQ (reference sequence). CDR3 sequence: CASSQERQGAGNQPQHF. CDR3 sequence (DNA): TGTGCCAGCAGCCAAGAACGACAGGGCGCGGGCAATCAGCCCCAGCATTTT. The whole variable domain, filled in from reference TRBV7-9 and TRBJ1-5, reads DTGVSQNPRHKITKRGQNVTFRCDPISEHNRLYWYRQTLGQGPEFLTYFQNEAQLEKSRLLSDRFSAERPKGSFSTLEIQRTEQGDSAMYLCASSQERQGAGNQPQHFGDGTRLSIL.

This chain connects TRBV2 to TRBJ2-3, with 7 bases matching TRBD1. V lost 6 bases and J lost 2; bases outside the gene matches: 8. This CDR3 comprises 15 residues. The germline V gene has CDR1 SNHLY and CDR2 FYNNEI. The CDR3 loop is CASSPGTADTDTQYF. The CDR3 DNA is TGTGCCAGCAGCCCCGGGACAGCAGACACAGATACGCAGTATTTT.

CDR3 bases: TGTGCCAGCGGAACTGCAGGTTCTGAAAAACTGTTTTTT. This encodes CASGTAGSEKLFF. J is TRBJ1-4 and V is TRBV6-6; D is uncertain. The V gene's germline CDR1 is MNHNY and CDR2 SVGAGI (reference sequence). The CDR3 runs to 13 residues. With 8 bases removed from V and 7 bases from J, the gap between germline ends came to 14 bases.

In this sample, this clone turned up once. V usage is TRBV18 and J usage is TRBJ2-6; D is unresolved. In germline, CDR1 is KGHSH, CDR2 LQKENI. Trimming shortened V by 1 base and J by 0 bases, and 10 bases separated the two germline ends. There are 17 residues in the CDR3. CDR3 loop: CASSPRVSPSGANVLTF. Here the CDR3 DNA reads TGTGCCAGCTCACCACGGGTGTCCCCCTCTGGGGCCAACGTCCTGACTTTC.

The chain has TRBV7-2 and TRBJ2-2; no definite D call. CDR1 is SGHTA and CDR2 is FQGNSA in the germline V gene. V gave up 2 bases and J gave up 3 bases, with 7 bases separating them. CDR3 length: 14 residues. CDR3 loop: CASSLIRDTGELFF. The CDR3 region has the DNA TGTGCCAGCAGCTTAATCCGGGACACCGGGGAGCTGTTTTTT.

The rearrangement joins TRBV5-7 to TRBJ1-5; D gene uncertain. TRBV5-7 falls under the ORF class, with uncertain function. The V gene lost 0 bases and the J gene lost 7 bases, with 11 bases spanning the gap. There are 14 residues in the CDR3. The CDR3 bases are TGTGCCAGCAGCTTGGTATGGGAGAACCAGCCCCAGCATTTT. The encoded protein is CASSLVWENQPQHF.

The rearrangement uses TRBV7-2 and TRBJ2-7; maybe TRBD1 (5 bases). With 1 base removed from V and 4 bases from J, the gap between germline ends came to 20 bases. Germline V gene data show CDR1 as SGHTA and CDR2 as FQGNSA. This CDR3 comprises 17 residues. This chain's CDR3 is CASSLGGFFGSLYEQYF. As DNA, the CDR3 is TGTGCCAGCAGCTTAGGGGGCTTTTTTGGGTCTTTGTACGAGCAGTACTTC. Complete variable domain (other parts from reference TRBV7-2 and TRBJ2-7): GAGVSQSPSNKVTEKGKDVELRCDPISGHTALYWYRQSLGQGLEFLIYFQGNSAPDKSGLPSDRFSAERTGGSVSTLTIQRTQQEDSAVYLCASSLGGFFGSLYEQYFGPGTRLTVT.

The genes are TRBV19 and TRBJ1-5, with D uncertain. V was clipped by 5 bases and J by 1 base, with 6 bases between them. The CDR3 loop spans 13 amino acids. Per the germline V gene, CDR1 is LNHDA and CDR2 is SQIVND (reference sequence). The CDR3 protein is CASSLKSNQPQHF. As DNA, the CDR3 is TGTGCCAGTAGTCTGAAAAGCAATCAGCCCCAGCATTTT.

This chain links TRBV6-5 with TRBJ1-4; TRBD1 is a possible D gene (5 bases). Germline V gene lookup returns CDR1 MNHEY and CDR2 SVGAGI. CDR3 length: 12 amino acids. Trimming stripped 4 bases from V and 8 bases from J, with 8 bases between. Here the CDR3 reads CASSSRDEKLFF. The CDR3 coding sequence is TGTGCCAGCAGTTCCAGGGACGAAAAACTGTTTTTT.

The chain couples TRBV27 to TRBJ2-7; tentative D call: TRBD1 (6 bases). V lost 6 bases, J lost 6 bases, and 27 bases lay in between. Germline assignment: CDR1 MNHEY and CDR2 SMNVEV (reference sequence). This CDR3 has 17 amino acids. CDR3 amino acids: CASRRAIPGAVSGEQYF. CDR3 in DNA: TGTGCCAGCAGGAGGGCGATACCAGGGGCGGTGTCGGGCGAGCAGTACTTC.

The chain carries TRBV28 and TRBJ2-3; 11 bases align to TRBD2. From germline, CDR1 is MDHEN and CDR2 SYDVKM. V trimming: 5 bases; J trimming: 4 bases; junction bases outside the gene matches: 17. The CDR3 loop spans 19 amino acids. CDR3 nucleotides: TGTGCCAGCAGTCTAAGGGTGATAATTAGCGGGGGGGCCCCAGATACGCAGTATTTT. This gives the protein CASSLRVIISGGAPDTQYF.

This chain's CDR3 is CATSRDRGAVSEKLFF. CDR3 DNA: TGTGCCACCAGCAGAGATCGCGGGGCGGTTTCTGAAAAACTGTTTTTT. V and J are TRBV15 and TRBJ1-4, with a weak D call TRBD1 (5 bases). This CDR3 contains 16 residues. With 0 bases removed from V and 7 bases from J, the gap between germline ends came to 15 bases. From germline, CDR1 is LNHNV and CDR2 YYDKDF (reference sequence). Drawing the rest from reference TRBV15 and TRBJ1-4, the complete variable domain is DAMVIQNPRYQVTQFGKPVTLSCSQTLNHNVMYWYQQKSSQAPKLLFHYYDKDFNNEADTPDNFQSRRPNTSFCFLDIRSPGLGDTAMYLCATSRDRGAVSEKLFFGSGTQLSVL.

The V and J genes are TRBV11-2 and TRBJ2-1; D is possibly TRBD2 (6 bases). The CDR3 consists of 14 residues. Per germline, CDR1 SGHAT and CDR2 FQNNGV. The germline V and J ends were trimmed by 5 bases and 10 bases, with 18 bases remaining between them. CDR3 region: CASSPLRGTLEQFF. The CDR3 region has the DNA TGTGCCAGCAGCCCACTAAGAGGGACTCTCGAGCAGTTCTTC.

The chain combines TRBV19 with TRBJ1-6; TRBD1 matches 7 bases. V lost 7 bases, J lost 4 bases, and 13 bases stayed unmatched. Germline V gene lookup returns CDR1 LNHDA and CDR2 SQIVND (reference sequence). The CDR3 is made up of 17 amino acids. The CDR3 loop reads CASTSRDSLYYNSPLHF. CDR3 nucleotide sequence: TGTGCCAGTACCTCCCGGGACAGCCTATATTATAATTCACCCCTCCACTTT.

V is TRBV27 and J is TRBJ2-5, with D possibly being TRBD2 (5 bases). Germline lookup yields CDR1 MNHEY and CDR2 SMNVEV (reference sequence). The length of the CDR3 is 15 residues. The V end was cut by 2 bases, the J end by 4 bases, with 14 bases between. The CDR3 reads CASSLGAAGRETQYF. CDR3 in DNA: TGTGCCAGCAGTTTAGGAGCGGCCGGTAGAGAGACCCAGTACTTC.

In this sample, this clone turned up once. The chain couples TRBV5-4 to TRBJ2-2; a weak D match, TRBD2 (5 bases). Trimming removed 1 base at V and 5 bases at J, with 12 bases between. The germline V gene encodes CDR1 SGHNT and CDR2 YYREEE (reference sequence). The CDR3 spans 15 residues. The DNA of the CDR3 is TGTGCCAGCAGCTTGCTGTTAGCGCGGACCGGGGAGCTGTTTTTT. Translated, it gives CASSLLLARTGELFF.

The V call is TRBV4-2, the J call TRBJ2-3; D is ambiguous. Germline CDR1 is LGHNA and CDR2 is YNFKEQ. This CDR3 has 15 amino acids. Trimming took 6 bases from V and 2 from J, leaving 15 bases between them. The CDR3 spells CASRTGFEPTDTQYF. The CDR3 DNA is TGTGCCAGCAGAACTGGGTTCGAACCCACAGATACGCAGTATTTT.

This sequence joins TRBV7-3 and TRBJ1-1; unclear D gene. V was pared by 1 base and J by 2 bases, with 8 bases between. This CDR3 region has 14 residues. CDR1 is SGHTA, CDR2 FQGTGA, per germline. DNA for the CDR3: TGTGCCAGCAGCTTAATCGCAGGTAACACTGAAGCTTTCTTT. This encodes CASSLIAGNTEAFF.

The V call is TRBV19, the J call TRBJ2-1, with D perhaps given as TRBD1 or TRBD2 (6 bases each). The CDR3 length is 14 residues. Trimming pared 0 bases from V and 4 bases from J, leaving 7 bases between. Germline V lookup: CDR1 LNHDA, CDR2 SQIVND (reference sequence). CDR3 sequence: CASSIEGGYNEQFF. CDR3 DNA: TGTGCCAGTAGTATAGAAGGGGGGTACAATGAGCAGTTCTTC. The complete variable domain, with remaining parts taken from reference TRBV19 and TRBJ2-1, reads DGGITQSPKYLFRKEGQNVTLSCEQNLNHDAMYWYRQDPGQGLRLIYYSQIVNDFQKGDIAEGYSVSREKKESFPLTVTSAQKNPTAFYLCASSIEGGYNEQFFGPGTRLTVL.

This clone was seen only once. This chain links TRBV2 with TRBJ2-4, with 11 bases fitting TRBD1. The CDR3 loop spans 15 amino acids. CDR1 is SNHLY, CDR2 FYNNEI, per germline. J gave up 8 bases and V 1 base, and 4 bases lay outside the gene matches. The CDR3 DNA is TGTGCCAGCAGTGAAGTGGGGACAGGGGGAGACATTCAGTACTTC. Translated: CASSEVGTGGDIQYF.

The rearrangement joins TRBV7-3 to TRBJ2-3; possibly TRBD2 for D (6 bases). Looked up from germline, CDR1 is SGHTA and CDR2 is FQGTGA. Trimming cost V 6 bases and J 1 base, with 8 bases left between them. This CDR3 is 13 amino acids long. The CDR3 loop is CASRPSGTDTQYF. CDR3 nucleotide sequence: TGTGCCAGCAGGCCTAGCGGCACAGATACGCAGTATTTT.

CDR3 loop: CAGAPQGAETQYF. CDR3 DNA: TGTGCCGGGGCCCCCCAGGGGGCAGAGACCCAGTACTTC. This chain uses TRBV30 with TRBJ2-5; 8 bases match TRBD1. This CDR3 contains 13 residues. The V and J ends lost 8 bases and 4 bases, in that order; junction bases with no gene match: 9. Germline assignment: CDR1 GTSNPN and CDR2 SVGIG (reference sequence).